This T cell receptor beta chain was obtained from a study of metastatic and nonmetastatic thyroid tumors. Study as a whole: Both malignant and benign thyroid patients supplied peripheral blood and tumor or nodule tissue samples, across which the repertoires of these patients were then compared.

MiXCR re-clonotyped the PCR reads for TCRdb. This sample yields some 14,000 clones, of which about 34% are seen a single time; approximately 10% belongs to the top ten. All patients were untreated before thyroid surgery. This CDR3 has 15 residues. V lost 5 bases and J 1 base, leaving 14 bases between the germline ends. In germline, CDR1 is SGHNT, CDR2 YYREEE (reference sequence). There are many counts of this clone. The source is a male donor with papillary thyroid cancer or a benign thyroid nodule (not recorded which). Some clones in this sample may be carry-over from other donors' samples. The sample was tumor tissue. The gene calls are TRBV5-4 and TRBJ2-3, with D perhaps matching TRBD1 or TRBD2 (5 bases each). CDR3 in amino acids: CASSSPGRGTDTQYF. CDR3 bases: TGTGCCAGCAGTTCCCCGGGACGGGGCACAGATACGCAGTATTTT.